This T cell receptor beta chain was sequenced in a study of cytomegalovirus exposure and HLA in healthy donors (dated by TCRdb to 2016 to 2017). Notes on the research overall: An earlier analysis of approximately 640 of the donors reported 250 to 300 Gb of sequence data and 100 million to 140 million unique TCR beta sequences from 150 million to 200 million T cells. Roughly 300 gigabases of sequencing data and approximately 85 million unique TCR sequences were included in an early release covering roughly 600 HLA-typed donors. The genetic ancestry cluster associated with self-reported Caucasian donors included about four fifths of the approximately 430 genotyped donors. The study was designed to test whether signatures of past pathogen exposure could be identified by cataloging public T cell receptors. The study profiled the T cell repertoires of 550 to 700 subjects by immunosequencing and related them to cytomegalovirus serostatus. A separate validation cohort of 100 to 150 different subjects was used in addition to the roughly 640-subject first cohort. High-throughput TCR immunosequencing, statistical association of individual TCRs with disease status, and machine learning were combined to predict cytomegalovirus infection status. In a later analysis, previously published TCR beta repertoires from 666 donors were re-analyzed and high-resolution HLA genotyping was added so that TCR occurrence patterns could be studied. Rather than using new phenotypic data, the later analysis identified candidate immune exposures from TCR beta sequences and from how often those sequences occurred across donors. An earlier analysis of some 500 of the donors applied high-throughput TCR beta sequencing to assess whether each TCR beta V gene segment acted as functional or pseudogenic. Donor age, sex, ethnicity and CMV serostatus were compiled together with the repertoire data. Genome-wide SNP genotypes for about three fifths of the 666 donors were used in a later genetic analysis, which treated that subset as a discovery cohort. Every discovery cohort repertoire had been produced on one sequencing platform. HLA typing included class I and class II loci at four-digit resolution. Typing coverage differed by locus: A, B, C, DRB1 and DQB1 were typed in roughly 629-630 donors, DQA1 in approximately 520, DPA1 in around 600, and DPB1 in around 490. Because of strong linkage in the cohort, roughly five DR-DQ haplotypes were treated as single units for association and clustering. Among around 400 genotyped donors of the cohort, an average of around 250,000 unique TCR beta nucleotide sequences was sequenced per donor, of which 15% to 20% were non-productive. The full study reports these points: The sequencing pipeline was judged likely to have produced a cluster of highly shared sequence variants as a technical artifact. Compared with equally common non-associated chains, HLA-associated TCR beta chains in a later analysis were more clonally expanded and had lower generation probabilities. A further reported finding was that TCR beta sequences accurately predicted the HLA-A and HLA-B alleles for most subjects in the first cohort. The study listed 150 to 200 TCR beta chains as associated with cytomegalovirus. The cohort was sequenced for TCR beta chains only, and without alpha or paired-chain data the features that could be detected were limited. Because HLA typing was unavailable for some donors at each locus, only the typed subset was used in association tests. The 87-base-pair reads could not distinguish some IMGT-functional V segments, including TRBV6-2 and TRBV6-3, so those segments were excluded. Most CMV-associated TCR beta chains appeared to be HLA-restricted in a later analysis, and the HLA associations seemed to be driven largely by CMV exposure. A later genetic analysis associated a missense DCLRE1C variant with V-gene and J-gene trimming of TCR beta chains, and an independent cohort replicated the association. Across donors, most TCR sequences were observed very rarely, whereas some public TCRs were present in many individuals. The only immune exposure information available for the cohort was CMV serostatus. According to a later analysis, TCR association rates differed among HLA loci, with DRB1 alleles showing the most associated TCRs and HLA-C alleles showing the fewest. Correlated functional status among segregating V segments might reflect linkage disequilibrium, but an unknown experimental factor could not be ruled out. Roughly uniform sequencing depth across donors was assumed in presence/absence analyses, although this assumption may not hold. In an earlier analysis of about 600 of the donors, most TCR beta V segments appeared in productive rearrangements about 87% or about 30% of the time, broadly matching IMGT annotations. Compared with the roughly 600-donor mean, donors in an Asian-associated ancestry cluster had fewer N-insertions in productive TCRs, according to a later genetic analysis. At a false discovery rate of 0.05, a later analysis linked approximately 18,000 TCR beta sequences to specific HLA alleles. A few of the identified cytomegalovirus-associated TCR beta chains were confirmed in vitro to be specific for cytomegalovirus antigens. Around 16 rarely observed V segments, including chromosome 9 orphons, were excluded from the earlier analysis of several hundred of the donors because counts were too low. According to a later analysis, parvovirus B19, influenza, CMV and Epstein-Barr virus appeared linked to several top co-occurrence clusters. The classifier was reported to diagnose cytomegalovirus status with high specificity and sensitivity in both the original and validation cohorts. The authors suggested that the approach could potentially be extended to other disease states and immunological phenotypes. When HLA alleles, especially DR and DQ, strongly co-occurred, TCR associations were difficult to assign to individual alleles.

The germline V gene sets CDR1 to SGHRS and CDR2 to YFSETQ. Spanning cysteine to phenylalanine, the CDR3 consists of 14 amino acids. Solely the CDR3 DNA is kept, with 42 bases framed from the first base. Germline trimming: 0 bases from V, 5 bases from J; junction bases outside gene matches: 2. The cohort comprised some 730 healthy bone marrow donors. At the time of sampling, all cohort members were nominally healthy, though unrecorded immune exposures were likely present. The donor tested CMV seropositive, placing the donor among the approximately 290 seropositive members of the cohort. Every donor gave a peripheral blood sample, and the peripheral blood mononuclear cells from that sample were used for TCR beta sequencing. The Qiagen DNeasy Blood Extraction Kit was used to extract genomic DNA from the blood cell samples. For this clone: It lacks a known antigen. No much larger clone exists at a distance of one base, and base qualities are not known.

The library was obtained by the immunoSEQ multiplex PCR assay. For the multiplex PCR, a mixture combining 60 forward primers for TCR Vbeta segments and 13 reverse primers for TCR Jbeta segments was used. A multiplex PCR assay on genomic DNA amplified the CDR3 region of rearranged TCR beta genes. On the Illumina HiSeq System, the amplified TCR beta libraries were sequenced as 87-base-pair reads. The authors' pipeline ran thus. A later analysis tallied roughly 76 million unique TCR beta chains across the 666 repertoires, and approximately 12 million of those chains were shared by two or more donors. A nearest-neighbor algorithm error-corrected the raw reads and collapsed the reads into unique sequences, merging closely related sequences to remove PCR and sequencing errors. To assign V, D and J gene segments, CDR3 sequences were aligned to IMGT reference sequences. For a sequence to be retained, at least a six-nucleotide match to both a V gene segment and a J gene segment was required. Rearrangements were called productive when the CDR3 lacked stop codons and stayed in frame with V and J; all others were non-productive. CDR3 was defined by IMGT convention, running from the second conserved V-encoded cysteine to the conserved J-encoded phenylalanine. The earlier analysis of 587 of the donors excluded sequences that lacked an unambiguous match to a single V gene segment. An earlier analysis of almost 600 of the donors classified V segments as functional when productive rearrangements were above 56.7% and as segregating when the standard deviation between donors was above 5%. To diagnose cytomegalovirus status from the catalog of TCR beta chain sequences, a statistical classification framework was built. In a later analysis, V and J genes were assigned by comparing TCR nucleotide sequences against IMGT/GENE-DB human TR gene sequences. The TCRdist pipeline was used in a later analysis to assign CDR3 sequences and most-parsimonious VDJ recombination scenarios. In a later analysis, each TCR beta chain was defined by its CDR3 amino acid sequence together with its V-gene family, and reads without a unique V-gene family were excluded. A later analysis removed 550 to 700 highly shared, low-generation-probability nucleotide sequences to deal with suspected cross-contamination and a sequencing artifact. In a later analysis, a clonal expansion index for each public chain was calculated from normalized within-repertoire ranks of inferred template counts. Generation probabilities in a later analysis came from a VDJ recombination model fitted to out-of-frame rearrangements, and those results were checked against IGoR. A later analysis scored TCR-TCR, TCR-HLA and TCR-CMV co-occurrence with hypergeometric tests, applying a repertoire-size bias correction to TCR pairs. To estimate false discovery rates, a later analysis permuted the HLA or CMV assignments 20 times. In a later analysis, co-occurring TCRs were grouped using DBSCAN, with TCRdist sequence similarity added in when clustering inside HLA-allele-positive subsets. For co-occurrence clustering, repertoires with fewer than 30,000 or more than 120,000 public chains were excluded, along with five repertoires with anomalous nucleotide sharing. The table comes from immuneACCESS by way of TCRdb, which keeps in-frame sequences with V and J called. Part of the clones is missing from these tables; in studies checked, under half for an unresolved V gene and the rest for unknown reasons. V and J calls and clone size are copied from that table; D and trimming were computed from the DNA. This sample is represented by just over 150,000 clones; approximately 80% of them were singletons. The ten largest make up under 7.5% of the sample.

The sample was PBMCs. The source of this sequence is a man aged 45-65 years in good health and CMV-seropositive. Here the chain combines TRBV5-1 and TRBJ2-3, with TRBD2 identical over 8 junction bases. CDR3 loop: CASSLAGGLDTQYF. The bases are TGCGCCAGCAGCTTGGCGGGGGGGCTAGATACGCAGTATTTT.